This T cell receptor (beta chain) was identified during a study of identical twins listed by TCRdb under 2016. Broadly, across the study: TCR alpha and beta repertoires from monozygotic twins, unrelated adults of various ages and cord blood were deep-sequenced to test whether fetal clonotypes persist. To rule out contamination, replicate twin experiments were performed at different times with different library preparation protocols. Overall study results and their limits: Zero-insertion analyses could be partly confounded by invariant T cells such as MAIT and iNKT, although diverse VJ usage argued against such confounding for most clonotypes. Compared with coincidental sharing between unrelated individuals, out-of-frame TCR alpha sequences shared between twins showed an excess of sequences with low generation probability. Because the same donors could not be followed over many years, the conclusions relied on cross-sectional statistical analysis. Excess twin sharing in beta out-of-frame sequences was weaker because fewer shared sequences lowered the signal-to-noise ratio. In monozygotic twins, out-of-frame TCR alpha sharing was systematically underestimated by recombination models, although the models agreed with sharing between unrelated individuals. Abundant cord blood beta clonotypes had fewer insertions, young adult naive repertoires showed a similar but weaker trend, and memory repertoires showed no such trend.

This clonotype was counted between two and nine times. Its antigen is unknown. The sample holds no much larger clone one base away, and base qualities are not on file. All donors were healthy Caucasians. The twin cohort comprised three pairs of female monozygotic twins, all aged roughly 18 to 30 years. CD4+ and CD8+ T cell populations were isolated with positive isolation kits from Invitrogen. The library was generated by 5' RACE. The listed sequencing device is Illumina HiSeq 2000. A universal primer binding site was added through template switching, and the final cDNA carried a unique molecular identifier so that TCR cDNA molecules could be counted accurately. First-strand cDNA for TCR alpha and beta chains was synthesized from specific primers in the conserved constant-segment region. To control for contamination, each cDNA library was double barcoded with a SMART-Mk sample barcode plus Illumina barcodes. TruSeq adapter sequences and Illumina sample barcodes were added in two successive PCR steps. The Illumina HiSeq platform was used with custom primers to sequence TCR alpha and beta cDNA libraries. The study's processing was this. Unique molecular identifiers were extracted from raw reads with MiGEC, and CDR3 positions were determined with MiXCR. Recombination models were inferred per individual with the repgenHMM and IGoR tools using an EM algorithm. The analysis of shared clonotypes was done with the tcR package in R, with sharing normalized by the product of cloneset sizes. To study raw recombination without the effects of thymic and clonal selection, out-of-frame nonproductive sequences were analyzed. Starting from the raw public reads, TCRdb applied fastp trimming at Q25, assembled clones with MiXCR and retained in-frame beta chains. A single entry per CDR3 protein holds the most common genes and DNA from its merged rows. In this record, the V and J calls reflect TCRdb's handling and not the investigators' own analysis. Counted in this sample were some 210,000 distinct CDR3 sequences; less than 20% of them appeared once. The ten largest make up over 35% of the sample.

Based on the germline V gene, the CDR1 and CDR2 sequences are SQVTM and ANQGSEA. V gives up 4 bases and J gives up 0 bases, and the segment between their germline ends measures 7 bases. The CDR3 covers 12 residues, taking in both the cysteine and the phenylalanine. Solely the CDR3 DNA is kept, with 36 bases framed from the first base. These data were also reused for a study on T cells expressing NK-cell markers. The second study, in turn, reports: About 8 donors provided sorted CD3+CD56+NKG2C+, CD3+CD56+NKG2C- and CD3+CD56-NKG2C+ T-cell subsets, whose TCR beta-chain repertoires were profiled. Among the eight sequenced donors, only one was HCMV-seronegative, while the other seven were HCMV-seropositive. In several experiments an anti-gammadeltaTCR antibody was added to restrict sorting to alphabetaTCR-expressing T cells. For five or six donors, the dominant CD3+CD56+NKG2C+ clonotypes were among the top 10 CD8+ clonotypes and accounted for about 1.0-8% of CD8+ T cells. Those dominant clonotypes were again the most abundant among CD3+CD56-NKG2C+ cells in four donors, at 28.3-60.1%. It remained unclear whether the expanded NKG2C-expressing T cell clones were specific for HCMV antigens. All eight donors whose samples were sequenced were randomly selected healthy volunteers, three of them men and five women. A commercial ELISA kit detecting HCMV-specific IgG in serum was used to determine HCMV serostatus. MIGEC was used to demultiplex reads and group the reads by UMI, and MiTCR was used to assemble and quantify clonotypes. To exclude erroneous sequences, only TCR cDNA sequences supported by at least two reads were retained. The tcR package was used for downstream repertoire analysis, with clonotypes matched between fractions based on CDR3 nucleotide sequence plus V segment. Antigen specificity was annotated against VDJdb with VDJmatch, allowing one amino acid substitution in CDR3.

This chain joins TRBV29-1 to TRBJ2-7; the D gene is unclear. The source material was CD8+ T cells sorted from blood. The TCR originated in a woman in her late teens or twenties in good health. This receptor has the CDR3 CSVGTVSYEQYF. The nucleotide sequence reads as follows: TGCAGCGTTGGTACAGTCTCCTACGAGCAGTACTTC.